The 10 T cell receptor beta chains given below trace back to one sample, sequenced in a study of Ad26.COV2.S vaccination and SARS-CoV-2 variants. Using immunoSEQ multiplex PCR, the repertoire was profiled, and TCRdb retains in-frame clones only, with some absent. The data show some 270,000 clones, with approximately 90% seen just once and about 2.8% held by the top ten. Treatment meaning: over 15 received Ad26.COV2.S at low or high dose, single or two shots; a few received placebo; per-sample allocation not given. Sampling was performed 63 days after the first vaccine or placebo injection. The sample consisted of peripheral blood, taken in a trial of Ad26.COV2.S vaccine versus placebo. The receptors stem from a person between 18 and 65 years old who received the Ad26.COV2.S COVID-19 vaccine or a placebo.

This chain links TRBV2 with TRBJ1-4; D not resolved. CDR3 length: 16 residues. Between the trimmed V and J ends, which lost 6 bases and 0 bases, there was a span of 14 bases. Germline assignment: CDR1 SNHLY and CDR2 FYNNEI. The CDR3 here is CASRRRRDPTNEKLFF. CDR3 coding DNA: TGTGCCAGCAGAAGACGGCGAGACCCAACTAATGAAAAACTGTTTTTT.

This chain joins TRBV21-1 and TRBJ2-7; TRBD1, the table's D call, was not compared with the DNA. TRBV21-1 is a recognized pseudogene. The CDR3 extends over 11 amino acids. The CDR3 here is CASSLGHEQYV. The CDR3 nucleotides are TGTGCCAGCAGCTTGGGGCACGAGCAGTACGTC.

The DNA of the CDR3 is TGTGCCAGCAGCTTGGCCGATTCCCGGGCGGGGGTCCATCAGCCCCAGCATTTT. Protein sequence: CASSLADSRAGVHQPQHF. The chain joins TRBV5-6 to TRBJ1-5; D possibly corresponds to TRBD1 (5 bases). Trimming shortened V by 0 bases and J by 5 bases, and 21 bases separated the two germline ends. CDR3 length equals 18 residues. Germline V CDR1 and CDR2: SGHDT, YYEEEE.

V gene TRBV7-2 combines with J gene TRBJ2-3, with D possibly being TRBD2 (6 bases). CDR3 length: 16 residues. Germline CDR1 SGHTA, CDR2 FQGNSA. Deletions cut 1 base from V and 1 base from J, with 12 bases between. The CDR3 DNA follows: TGTGCCAGCAGCTTAGTTGGAGGGCTAGGCACAGATACGCAGTATTTT. This codes for CASSLVGGLGTDTQYF.

Here the CDR3 DNA reads TGTGCCAGCAGCTCATGGGAGTCCTGGGGCTCCTACAATGAGCAGTTCTTC. Translation gives CASSSWESWGSYNEQFF. The V call is TRBV7-2, the J call TRBJ2-1; perhaps TRBD2 as D (5 bases). The CDR3 covers 17 residues. Germline CDR1 SGHTA, CDR2 FQGNSA. Trimming left V 4 bases short and J 0 bases short, with 16 bases between.

The chain recombines TRBV14 with TRBJ2-2; D gene unclear. Trimming took 1 base from V and 1 from J, leaving 4 bases between them. The CDR3 runs 14 residues. The germline V gene encodes CDR1 SGHDN and CDR2 FVKESK. Written as DNA, the CDR3 is TGTGCCAGCAGCCAAGTTAGGAACACCGGGGAGCTGTTTTTT. Its translation: CASSQVRNTGELFF.

The J gene is TRBJ1-2, the V gene TRBV5-1; 7 bases are shared with TRBD1. Germline V gene lookup returns CDR1 SGHRS and CDR2 YFSETQ. V trimming: 1 base; J trimming: 0 bases; junction bases outside the gene matches: 6. This CDR3 is 16 amino acids long. CDR3 loop: CASSLWAGGPNYGYTF. The CDR3 bases are TGCGCCAGCAGCTTGTGGGCAGGGGGACCTAACTATGGCTACACCTTC.

This chain joins TRBV4-1 and TRBJ1-5; possibly TRBD1 for D (5 bases). Germline V gene sequence: CDR1 MGHRA, CDR2 YSYEKL. Trimming cost V 1 base and J 0 bases, with 10 bases left between them. The CDR3 covers 16 residues. CDR3 in amino acids: CASSQGGADSNQPQHF. CDR3 DNA: TGCGCCAGCAGCCAAGGCGGGGCGGATAGCAATCAGCCCCAGCATTTT.

J is TRBJ1-6 and V is TRBV5-4; 8 nucleotides match TRBD1. V lost 4 bases to trimming and J lost 3 bases; unmatched junction nucleotides: 3. CDR1 and CDR2 (germline): SGHNT, YYREEE (reference sequence). The CDR3 is 15 amino acids. The CDR3 here is CASSPGGNYNSPLHF. The CDR3, as DNA: TGTGCCAGCAGCCCAGGGGGCAACTATAATTCACCCCTCCACTTT.

V usage is TRBV7-9 and J usage is TRBJ1-2; unclear D gene. Germline CDR1 reads SEHNR; CDR2 reads FQNEAQ (reference sequence). This CDR3 comprises 13 residues. Trimming shortened V by 4 bases and J by 8 bases, and 14 bases separated the two germline ends. Here the CDR3 DNA reads TGTGCCAGCAGCTCTACAGTTAGTGCAGGCTACACCTTC. Translating it yields CASSSTVSAGYTF. Full variable domain (rest looked up from reference TRBV7-9 and TRBJ1-2): DTGVSQNPRHKITKRGQNVTFRCDPISEHNRLYWYRQTLGQGPEFLTYFQNEAQLEKSRLLSDRFSAERPKGSFSTLEIQRTEQGDSAMYLCASSSTVSAGYTFGSGTRLTVV.